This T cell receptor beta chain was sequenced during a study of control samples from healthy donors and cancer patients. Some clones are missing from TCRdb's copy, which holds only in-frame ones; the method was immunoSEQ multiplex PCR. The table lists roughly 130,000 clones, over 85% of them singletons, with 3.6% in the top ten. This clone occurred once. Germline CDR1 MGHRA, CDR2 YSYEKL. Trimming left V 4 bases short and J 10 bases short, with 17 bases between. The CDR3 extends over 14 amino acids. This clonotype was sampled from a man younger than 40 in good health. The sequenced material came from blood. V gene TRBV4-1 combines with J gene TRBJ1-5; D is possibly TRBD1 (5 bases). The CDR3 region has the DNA TGCGCCAGCAGCCCAGCCGTGGGGGGGTCCCCCCAGCATTTT. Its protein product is CASSPAVGGSPQHF.